This T cell receptor beta chain was captured in a study of blood T cell repertoires in COVID-19 (dated by TCRdb to 2018 to 2020). With regard to the full study: Collaborator samples came from the United States, Italy and Spain and covered acute and convalescent phases of COVID-19. Samples were obtained from the ongoing ImmuneRACE study (first 160 participants) and from over a thousand subjects provided by 6 global collaborators. The repertoires were released in a freely available public database meant as a resource for research on the immune response to SARS-CoV-2. The sample metadata nearly always contained a de-identified subject ID, COVID-19 status, age in years and sex. Deeply sampled blood TCRbeta repertoires from subjects exposed to, actively infected with, or recovered from COVID-19 were included in the dataset. Where available, HLA class I and class II types were taken from metadata supplied by the sample provider and were not determined by assay-based typing. The prospective study material was composed of cDNA or gDNA derived from T cells, B-cell-depleted T cells, or PBMCs. What the authors observed across the whole study: The quantity of clinical and demographic metadata differed by source and by participant and was supplied without curation.

Another Seattle source contributed samples from volunteer blood donors who had recovered from COVID-19. Collaborating institutions collected whole blood in K2EDTA tubes following their own protocols. For TCRbeta analysis, collaborator samples were shipped as frozen whole blood, as isolated PBMCs, or as DNA extracted from either sample type. The CDR3 contains 18 residues, cysteine and phenylalanine counted. Only the CDR3 portion is preserved as DNA: 54 bases, with reading frame beginning at the first base. The germline V and J ends show losses of 3 bases and 1 base respectively, and no gene match explains 10 bases of the junction. In the germline V gene, CDR1 corresponds to MDHEN and CDR2 to SYDVKM. TCRbeta CDR3 regions were amplified from genomic DNA by means of the immunoSEQ Assay, a bias-controlled multiplex PCR. Concerning the study's data processing: Nucleated cell counts per sample were estimated from amplification of reference gene primers within the assay. Sequence reads were collapsed and filtered to measure the absolute abundance of every unique TCRbeta CDR3 rearrangement. For each sample, productive Simpson clonality was calculated as the square root of Simpson's diversity index over productive rearrangements. TCRdb's version of the immuneACCESS table is confined to in-frame rearrangements and falls short of the full clone set. An unresolved V gene accounts for under half of the shortfall where checked; the remainder is of unknown origin. V and J calls and clone size are those listed in that table; D and trimming were worked out from the DNA. The sample data list over 200,000 clones, and about 85% of these were observed just once. The biggest ten clones account for about 12% of the sample.

Details on this clone: The target of this receptor is not known. Within one base of it there is no much larger clone, and no base qualities were kept.

Recombination joined TRBV28 with TRBJ1-5, with 9 middle bases fitting TRBD1. The sample comprised peripheral blood. This TCR was sampled from a woman between 18 and 29 years old who had recovered from COVID-19. The CDR3 corresponds to CASSLPTGGGISNQPQHF. The nucleotide sequence reads TGTGCCAGCAGTTTGCCAACAGGGGGCGGAATCAGCAATCAGCCCCAGCATTTT.